The next 7 T cell receptor beta chains were all read from a single sample in a study of blood T cell repertoires in COVID-19. The protocol was immunoSEQ multiplex PCR, while the TCRdb copy is restricted to in-frame clones and leaves out a portion. This sample has about 100,000 clones, with roughly 86% found just once. Sequenced: peripheral blood. All receptors derive from a human donor in a cohort sampled during active COVID-19.

This clone has only one observation. The rearrangement links TRBV19 to TRBJ2-1; maybe TRBD2 (6 bases). Germline CDR1 reads LNHDA; CDR2 reads SQIVND (reference sequence). V was pared by 4 bases and J by 2 bases, with 12 bases between. CDR3 length: 15 residues. The CDR3 bases are TGTGCCAGTAGTAACGCGGGACCGCCCTACAATGAGCAGTTCTTC. Translation gives CASSNAGPPYNEQFF.

The V and J genes are TRBV6-1 and TRBJ2-5, with 7 bases aligning to TRBD1. CDR1 is MNHNS and CDR2 is SASEGT in the germline V gene. Germline trimming cut 4 bases from V and 3 bases from J; bases unmatched to any gene: 11. This CDR3 has 16 residues. The CDR3 is CASSVSPGQQKETQYF. As DNA, the CDR3 is TGTGCCAGCAGTGTGTCGCCGGGACAGCAGAAAGAGACCCAGTACTTC.

The V and J genes are TRBV7-9 and TRBJ2-2; D call uncertain. Germline CDR1 reads SEHNR; CDR2 reads FQNEAQ (reference sequence). The ends were cut back, 6 bases at V and 1 base at J, with 6 bases in the middle. CDR3 length: 13 residues. CDR3 coding DNA: TGTGCCAGCAGACTTCAGAACACCGGGGAGCTGTTTTTT. It codes for CASRLQNTGELFF. The complete variable domain, with remaining parts taken from reference TRBV7-9 and TRBJ2-2, reads DTGVSQNPRHKITKRGQNVTFRCDPISEHNRLYWYRQTLGQGPEFLTYFQNEAQLEKSRLLSDRFSAERPKGSFSTLEIQRTEQGDSAMYLCASRLQNTGELFFGEGSRLTVL.

This clone has only a few counts. The chain employs TRBV18 and TRBJ1-5; possible D gene TRBD1, 5 bases. Trimming removed 3 bases from V and 0 bases from J, with 12 bases in between. Germline CDR1 and CDR2: KGHSH and LQKENI. The CDR3 totals 16 residues. CDR3 in DNA: TGTGCCAGCTCACCCCAGGGCTCCACTAGCAATCAGCCCCAGCATTTT. Translated: CASSPQGSTSNQPQHF.

This chain joins TRBV28 and TRBJ2-5; 9 nucleotides line up with TRBD1. The trim removed 7 bases at V and 0 bases at J, leaving 12 bases unmatched. Germline CDR1 MDHEN, CDR2 SYDVKM. The CDR3 has 17 amino acids. The CDR3 bases are TGTGCCAGCACTACTATGGGGGACAGGGCGTACCAAGAGACCCAGTACTTC. Its translation: CASTTMGDRAYQETQYF.

The V call is TRBV7-9, the J call TRBJ1-4; 8 positions match TRBD1. V lost 1 base to trimming and J lost 4 bases; unmatched junction nucleotides: 11. The CDR3 has 18 residues. Germline values: CDR1 SEHNR, CDR2 FQNEAQ (reference sequence). CDR3 region: CASSLGDRFPVNNEKLFF. The CDR3 DNA follows: TGTGCCAGCAGCTTAGGGGACAGGTTCCCTGTGAATAATGAAAAACTGTTTTTT.

The V gene is TRBV28, the J gene TRBJ1-3, with TRBD1 as a possible D gene (6 bases). Germline CDR1 and CDR2: MDHEN and SYDVKM. V was cut by 6 bases and J by 1 base, with 16 bases left in between. CDR3 size: 16 residues. The CDR3: CASSLPGVGSGNTIYF. The CDR3 coding sequence is TGTGCCAGCAGCCTTCCAGGGGTCGGGTCTGGAAACACCATATATTTT.